This T cell receptor beta chain is from a study of blood T cells in healthy people across ages. This CDR3 is 14 amino acids long. J was trimmed by 12 bases and V by 4 bases; bases with no gene match: 12. Germline V gives CDR1 MNHNS, CDR2 SASEGT. Combining a sample-barcoded 5' primer with a J-beta primer mix, a second PCR ran for 7 to 11 cycles. A template-switch adaptor with 12 random nucleotides tagged each cDNA molecule. In TCRdb, the 5' RACE reads were re-called with MiXCR into one record per CDR3 protein. The data show about 1.8 million distinct CDR3 sequences, with 49% seen just once and 2.1% held by the top ten. Each individual donor underwent a draw of roughly 10 milliliters of peripheral blood.

The chain couples TRBV6-1 to TRBJ1-1, with 9 positions matching TRBD1. Material for sequencing was blood. This sequence was found in a woman between 40 and 50 years old in good health. CDR3 protein: CASSANAGTGRTFF. The CDR3 DNA reads as TGTGCCAGCAGTGCCAATGCCGGGACAGGGAGAACTTTCTTT.